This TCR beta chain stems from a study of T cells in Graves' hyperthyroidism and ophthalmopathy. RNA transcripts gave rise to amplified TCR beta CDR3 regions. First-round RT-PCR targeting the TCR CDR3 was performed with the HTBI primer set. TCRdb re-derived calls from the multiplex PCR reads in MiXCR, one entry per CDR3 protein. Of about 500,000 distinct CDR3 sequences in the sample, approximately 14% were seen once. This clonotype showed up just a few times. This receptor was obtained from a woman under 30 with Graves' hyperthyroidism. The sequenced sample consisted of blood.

CDR3 bases: TGCAGTGCTAGTGGGGCGGGAGTGGGTGACGAGCAGTACGTC. Protein: CSASGAGVGDEQYV. The genes are TRBV20-1 and TRBJ2-7, with 7 bases lining up with TRBD2. The CDR3 runs to 14 residues. J gave up 5 bases and V 3 bases, and 10 bases lay outside the gene matches. CDR1 is DFQATT, CDR2 SNEGSKA, per germline (reference sequence).